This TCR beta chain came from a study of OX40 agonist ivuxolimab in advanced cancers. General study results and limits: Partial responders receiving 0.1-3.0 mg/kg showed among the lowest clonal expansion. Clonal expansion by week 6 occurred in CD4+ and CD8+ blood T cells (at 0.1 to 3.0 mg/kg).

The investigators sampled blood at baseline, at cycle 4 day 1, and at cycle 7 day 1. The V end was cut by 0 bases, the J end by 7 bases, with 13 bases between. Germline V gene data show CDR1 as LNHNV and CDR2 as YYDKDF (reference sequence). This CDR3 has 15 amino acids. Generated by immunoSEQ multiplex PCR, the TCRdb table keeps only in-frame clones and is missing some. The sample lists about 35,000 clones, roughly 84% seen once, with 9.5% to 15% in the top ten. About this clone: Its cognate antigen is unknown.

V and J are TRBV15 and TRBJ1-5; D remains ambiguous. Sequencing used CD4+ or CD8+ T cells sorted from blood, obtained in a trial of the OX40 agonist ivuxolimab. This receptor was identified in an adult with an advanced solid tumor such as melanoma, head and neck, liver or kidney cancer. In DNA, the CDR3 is TGTGCCACCAGCAGAGATTGGGAGAAAGAGCAGCCCCAGCATTTT. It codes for CATSRDWEKEQPQHF.